Sequencing of this T cell receptor (beta chain) was carried out in a study of cytomegalovirus exposure and HLA in healthy donors. Study-level information: Counted in an early data release were 75 million to 85 million unique TCRs from HLA-typed donors. Study-wide points: The records held CMV serostatus as the only immune exposure information.

It was with 60 Vbeta and 13 Jbeta primers that the PCR ran. Clones were read by immunoSEQ multiplex PCR, and TCRdb kept only the in-frame ones, dropping some. Its table lists roughly 80,000 clones. The V and J ends lost 3 bases and 1 base respectively, with 9 bases between them. This CDR3 region has 15 residues. Per germline, CDR1 SNHLY and CDR2 FYNNEI. Note on this clone: Its antigen is still unknown.

Participants comprised healthy donors of bone marrow. The specimen was PBMCs. This sequence originates from a man between 50 and 59 years old in good health and CMV-seronegative. The J gene is TRBJ2-2, the V gene TRBV2, with D maybe TRBD1 (5 bases). In DNA form, the CDR3 reads TGTGCCAGCAGTGAGCAAGGGGTGAACACCGGGGAGCTGTTTTTT. Protein: CASSEQGVNTGELFF. The complete variable domain, with remaining parts taken from reference TRBV2 and TRBJ2-2, reads EPEVTQTPSHQVTQMGQEVILRCVPISNHLYFYWYRQILGQKVEFLVSFYNNEISEKSEIFDDQFSVERPDGSNFTLKIRSTKLEDSAMYFCASSEQGVNTGELFFGEGSRLTVL.